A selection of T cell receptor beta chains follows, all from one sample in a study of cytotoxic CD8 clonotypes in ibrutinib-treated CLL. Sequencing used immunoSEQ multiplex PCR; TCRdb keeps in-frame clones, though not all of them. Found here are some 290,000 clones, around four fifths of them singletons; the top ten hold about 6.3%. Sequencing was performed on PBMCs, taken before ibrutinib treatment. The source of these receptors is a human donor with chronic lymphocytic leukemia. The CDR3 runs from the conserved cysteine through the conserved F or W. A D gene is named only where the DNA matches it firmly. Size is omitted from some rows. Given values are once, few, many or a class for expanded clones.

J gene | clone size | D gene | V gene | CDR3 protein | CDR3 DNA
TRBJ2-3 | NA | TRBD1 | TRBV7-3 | CASSSQTGADTQYF | TGTGCCAGCAGCTCACAGACAGGGGCGGATACGCAGTATTTT
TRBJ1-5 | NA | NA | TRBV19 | CASSIGRVYGPQHF | TGTGCCAGTAGTATAGGGCGGGTCTATGGGCCCCAGCATTTT
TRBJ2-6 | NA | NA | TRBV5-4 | CASSPDGGVAGANVLTF | TGTGCCAGCAGCCCTGACGGGGGTGTAGCTGGGGCCAACGTCCTGACTTTC
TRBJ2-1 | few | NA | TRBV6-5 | CASSYGHVHEQFF | TGTGCCAGCAGTTACGGCCACGTCCATGAGCAGTTCTTC
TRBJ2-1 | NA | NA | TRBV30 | CAWSVLGADEQFF | TGTGCCTGGAGTGTACTGGGGGCCGATGAGCAGTTCTTC
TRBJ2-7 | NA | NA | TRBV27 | CASSAGMGAVYEQYF | TGTGCCAGCAGTGCTGGAATGGGGGCGGTCTACGAGCAGTACTTC
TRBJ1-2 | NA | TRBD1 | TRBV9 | CASSVDRGNYGYTF | TGTGCCAGCAGCGTCGACAGGGGGAACTATGGCTACACCTTC
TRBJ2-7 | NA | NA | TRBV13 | CASSLSHLLSYEQYF | TGTGCCAGCAGCTTATCACATCTGCTTTCCTACGAGCAGTACTTC
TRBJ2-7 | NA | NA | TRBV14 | CASSQVYQIGRPYEQYF | TGTGCCAGCAGCCAAGTTTATCAAATCGGAAGACCCTACGAGCAGTACTTC
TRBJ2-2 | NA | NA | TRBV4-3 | CASSQDWSYTGELFF | TGCGCCAGCAGCCAAGATTGGTCCTACACCGGGGAGCTGTTTTTT
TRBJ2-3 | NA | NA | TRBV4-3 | CASSQDTSGYTDTQYF | TGCGCCAGCAGCCAAGATACTAGTGGATACACAGATACGCAGTATTTT
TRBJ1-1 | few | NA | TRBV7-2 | CASSLVGGPEAFF | TGTGCCAGCAGCTTAGTTGGGGGCCCAGAAGCTTTCTTT
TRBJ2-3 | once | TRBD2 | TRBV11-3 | CASSRGTSGRTDTQYF | TGTGCCAGCAGCCGCGGGACTAGCGGGAGGACCGATACGCAGTATTTT
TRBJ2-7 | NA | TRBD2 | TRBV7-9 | CASSRTGGNRPYEQYF | TGTGCCAGCAGCCGAACGGGGGGGAATAGGCCCTACGAGCAGTACTTC
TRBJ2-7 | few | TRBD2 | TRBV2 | CASRGPGLAGNYEQYF | TGTGCCAGCAGGGGACCGGGACTAGCGGGAAACTACGAGCAGTACTTC
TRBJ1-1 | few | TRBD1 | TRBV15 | CATSRGTGWDTEAFF | TGTGCCACCAGCAGAGGGACAGGGTGGGACACTGAAGCTTTCTTT
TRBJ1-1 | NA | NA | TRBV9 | CASSVEFRGEAFF | TGTGCCAGCAGCGTAGAATTCCGGGGGGAAGCTTTCTTT
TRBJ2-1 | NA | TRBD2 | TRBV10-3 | CAITGTSGGNEQFF | TGTGCCATCACGGGTACTAGCGGGGGCAATGAGCAGTTCTTC
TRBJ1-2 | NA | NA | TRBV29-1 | CSVEETFDYGYTF | TGCAGCGTTGAAGAAACCTTTGACTATGGCTACACCTTC
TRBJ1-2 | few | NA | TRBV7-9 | CASSLDRRPVYGYTF | TGTGCCAGCAGCTTAGATCGACGGCCCGTCTATGGCTACACCTTC
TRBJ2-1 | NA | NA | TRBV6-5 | CASSYSKESRFF | TGTGCCAGCAGTTACTCGAAAGAGTCGCGGTTCTTC
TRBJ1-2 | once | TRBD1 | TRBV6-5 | CASSYFGQGAGGYTF | TGTGCCAGCAGTTACTTCGGACAGGGGGCGGGTGGCTACACCTTC
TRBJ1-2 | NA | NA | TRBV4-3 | CASSQDSPGSGYTF | TGCGCCAGCAGCCAAGATTCACCAGGGTCTGGCTACACCTTC
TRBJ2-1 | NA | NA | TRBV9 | CASSRGVASGNEQFF | TGTGCCAGCAGCCGAGGAGTAGCTTCAGGCAATGAGCAGTTCTTC
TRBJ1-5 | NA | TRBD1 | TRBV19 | CASSIRTGWVSQPQHF | TGTGCCAGTAGTATAAGGACAGGGTGGGTCAGTCAGCCCCAGCATTTT
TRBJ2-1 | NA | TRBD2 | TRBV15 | CATSPSGRAREQFF | TGTGCCACTTCACCTAGCGGGAGGGCCCGAGAGCAGTTCTTC
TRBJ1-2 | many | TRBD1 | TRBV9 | CASSGLGQRINGYTF | TGTGCCAGCAGCGGGTTGGGACAGCGAATTAATGGCTACACCTTC
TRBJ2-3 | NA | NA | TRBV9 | CASSVEGLGAITQYF | TGTGCCAGCAGCGTAGAGGGGTTGGGCGCTATTACGCAGTATTTT
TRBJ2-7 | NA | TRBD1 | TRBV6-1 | CASSPQGFSYEQYF | TGTGCCAGCAGTCCACAGGGGTTCTCCTACGAGCAGTACTTC
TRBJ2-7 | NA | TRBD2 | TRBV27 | CASSRSGTSYEQYF | TGTGCCAGCAGTAGAAGCGGGACCTCCTACGAGCAGTACTTC
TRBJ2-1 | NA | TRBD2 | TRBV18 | CASSLAGMGQFF | TGTGCCAGCTCACTAGCGGGAATGGGGCAGTTCTTC
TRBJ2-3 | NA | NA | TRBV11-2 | CASSLSGEVGTDTQYF | TGTGCCAGCAGCTTAAGTGGGGAGGTCGGCACAGATACGCAGTATTTT
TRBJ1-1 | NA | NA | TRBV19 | CASSTEGTNTEAFF | TGTGCCAGTAGTACTGAGGGAACGAACACTGAAGCTTTCTTT
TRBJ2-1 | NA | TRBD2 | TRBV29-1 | CSVWTSGRNIEQFF | TGCAGCGTGTGGACTAGCGGGAGAAATATTGAGCAGTTCTTC
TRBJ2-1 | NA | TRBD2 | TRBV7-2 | CASSLASSGKYNEQFF | TGTGCCAGCAGCTTAGCGTCTAGCGGGAAGTACAATGAGCAGTTCTTC
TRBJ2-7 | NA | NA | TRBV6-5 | CASSYDVSREQYF | TGTGCCAGCAGTTACGATGTTTCTCGGGAGCAGTACTTC
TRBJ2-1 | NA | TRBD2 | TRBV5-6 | CASSSQREVVEQFF | TGTGCCAGCAGCTCCCAGCGGGAGGTGGTTGAGCAGTTCTTC
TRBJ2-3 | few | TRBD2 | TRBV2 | CASSRLAGRTDTQYF | TGTGCCAGCAGTAGACTAGCGGGACGCACAGATACGCAGTATTTT
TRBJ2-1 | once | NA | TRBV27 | CASIFSDEQFF | TGTGCCAGCATCTTTAGCGATGAGCAGTTCTTC
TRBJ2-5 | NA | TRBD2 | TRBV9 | CASSVAASGSQETQYF | TGTGCCAGCAGCGTAGCTGCTAGCGGGAGCCAAGAGACCCAGTACTTC
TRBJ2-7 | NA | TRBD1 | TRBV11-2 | CASSPSDRGLYEQYF | TGTGCCAGCAGCCCGTCGGACAGGGGGCTCTACGAGCAGTACTTC
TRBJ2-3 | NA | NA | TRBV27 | CASSLTGRVTQYF | TGTGCCAGCAGTTTAACAGGAAGGGTTACGCAGTATTTT
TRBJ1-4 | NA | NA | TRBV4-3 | CASSQEGSLPTNEKLFF | TGCGCCAGCAGCCAAGAGGGCAGCTTACCAACTAATGAAAAACTGTTTTTT
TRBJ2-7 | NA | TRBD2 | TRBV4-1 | CASSPSAGVVYEQYF | TGCGCCAGCAGCCCAAGTGCGGGAGTCGTCTACGAGCAGTACTTC
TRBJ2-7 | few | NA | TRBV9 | CASSAQGSGATYEQYF | TGTGCCAGCAGCGCCCAGGGGTCGGGAGCGACCTACGAGCAGTACTTC
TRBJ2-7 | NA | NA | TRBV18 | CASSGSGTSHEQYF | TGTGCCAGCTCAGGATCCGGGACGTCCCACGAGCAGTACTTC
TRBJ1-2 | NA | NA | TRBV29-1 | CSVAGSRSYGYTF | TGCAGCGTTGCGGGATCCCGGTCCTATGGCTACACCTTC
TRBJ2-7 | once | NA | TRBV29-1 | CSVNIGLSYEQYF | TGCAGCGTGAACATAGGACTATCCTACGAGCAGTACTTC
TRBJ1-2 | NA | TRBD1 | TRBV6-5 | CASSARDRGGRTF | TGTGCCAGCAGTGCCCGGGACAGGGGGGGCCGGACCTTC
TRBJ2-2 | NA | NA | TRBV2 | CASKGPSNTGELFF | TGTGCCAGCAAGGGACCCTCGAACACCGGGGAGCTGTTTTTT
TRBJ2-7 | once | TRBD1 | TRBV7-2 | CASSSGQFYEQYF | TGTGCCAGCAGCTCGGGACAGTTCTACGAGCAGTACTTC